The sequence of this T cell receptor beta chain was determined in a study of T-cell reconstitution after alpha-beta-depleted transplantation in children (dated by TCRdb to about 2016). Regarding the research as a whole: T-cell immune reconstitution after TCRalphabeta/CD19-depleted allogeneic hematopoietic cell transplantation in children was quantitatively tracked in the study by means of TCR repertoire profiling. Summary of the overall study and its limitations: In some patients, the high TCRbeta diversity seen at day 60 was put down to recipient T cells and intrathymic progenitors that had survived conditioning. The apparently early alphabetaT-cell count recovery about two months after transplant was reportedly dependent on only several hundred rapidly expanded clones derived from non-depleted graft cells. Hyperexpanded clone frequencies declined over subsequent months; after one year, T-cell counts and TCRbeta diversity were mostly attributed to newly produced T cells.

What this sample's treatment or condition label stands for: allogeneic hematopoietic cell transplantation with graft depleted of TCRalphabeta T cells and CD19 B cells. Transplant recipients were children who received TCRalphabeta/CD19-depleted allogeneic hematopoietic cell grafts. With respect to this clonotype: Its antigen is still unknown. Base qualities were left out, and no much larger clone turns up one base away.

From a lookup of the germline V gene, CDR1 and CDR2 are MNHEY and SVGEGT. Counted from cysteine to phenylalanine, this CDR3 has 14 amino acids. Only the CDR3 DNA is retained, 42 bases long and in frame from the first base. V loses 8 bases at its end and J loses 7 bases; junction bases beyond the gene matches: 10. Library prep was done by PCR. Sequencing took place on an Illumina HiSeq 2500. TCR library preparation used molecular barcoding, with unique molecular identifiers applied to normalize quantification of the TCRbeta repertoire. TCRdb's own reprocessing of the public reads used fastp at Q25 and MiXCR and kept productive beta chains. Each entry merges the rows of one CDR3 protein and shows their most common DNA and genes. A total of about 980,000 distinct CDR3 sequences appear in this sample, under 30% of them only once. Of the sample, roughly 31% is held by the ten largest clones.

The V and J genes are TRBV6-2 or TRBV6-3 and TRBJ2-1, and 8 junction bases match TRBD2. This specimen consisted of PBMCs, mostly from graft donor cells, obtained 360 days after TCRalphabeta/CD19-depleted stem cell transplant. The sequence came from a boy in the first two years of life who had a stem cell transplant for SCID, so the T cells may come from the graft donor. The bases are TGTGCCAGCGGTATCGGGACTAGGACGAATGAGCAGTTCTTC. Translated, it reads CASGIGTRTNEQFF.